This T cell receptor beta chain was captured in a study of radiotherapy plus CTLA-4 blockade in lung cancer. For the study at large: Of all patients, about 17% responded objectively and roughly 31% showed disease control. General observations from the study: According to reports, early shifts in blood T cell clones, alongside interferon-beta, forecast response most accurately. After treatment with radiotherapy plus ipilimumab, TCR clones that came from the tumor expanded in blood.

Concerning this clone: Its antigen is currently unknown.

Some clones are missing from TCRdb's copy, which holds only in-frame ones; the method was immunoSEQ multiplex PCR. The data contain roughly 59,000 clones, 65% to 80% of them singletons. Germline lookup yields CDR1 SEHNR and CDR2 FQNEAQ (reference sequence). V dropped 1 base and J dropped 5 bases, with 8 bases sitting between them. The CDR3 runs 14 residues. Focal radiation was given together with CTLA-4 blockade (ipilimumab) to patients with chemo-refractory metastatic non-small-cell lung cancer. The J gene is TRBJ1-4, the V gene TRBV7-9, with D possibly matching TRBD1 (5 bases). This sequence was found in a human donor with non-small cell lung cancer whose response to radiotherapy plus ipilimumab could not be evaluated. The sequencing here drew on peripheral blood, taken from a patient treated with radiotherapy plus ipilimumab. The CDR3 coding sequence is TGTGCCAGCAGCTTAGTAAACAGGAATGAAAAACTGTTTTTT. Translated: CASSLVNRNEKLFF.